The following is a T cell receptor (beta chain) sequence with its context. Its antigen is not known. This sample was included in a study of T cell repertoires in cytomegalovirus infection. TCRdb called the reads again in MiXCR, with one record for every CDR3 protein. The sample holds about 920,000 distinct CDR3 sequences, 30% to 40% seen once. The CDR3 contains 16 residues. Trimming removed 6 bases at V and 2 bases at J, with 19 bases between. Per the germline V gene, CDR1 is LNHDA and CDR2 is SQIVND (reference sequence). The chain combines TRBV19 with TRBJ2-5; D is unclear. The sample here was cultured CD8+ T cells from PBMCs, taken from culture after CMV antigen stimulation. The sequence came from a human donor in good health (CMV status not recorded). Some clones in this sample may be carry-over from other donors' samples. CDR3 bases: TGTGCCAGTAGCTGGGCGCACCGGCAGATTCAAGAGACCCAGTACTTC. Translated, it gives CASSWAHRQIQETQYF.